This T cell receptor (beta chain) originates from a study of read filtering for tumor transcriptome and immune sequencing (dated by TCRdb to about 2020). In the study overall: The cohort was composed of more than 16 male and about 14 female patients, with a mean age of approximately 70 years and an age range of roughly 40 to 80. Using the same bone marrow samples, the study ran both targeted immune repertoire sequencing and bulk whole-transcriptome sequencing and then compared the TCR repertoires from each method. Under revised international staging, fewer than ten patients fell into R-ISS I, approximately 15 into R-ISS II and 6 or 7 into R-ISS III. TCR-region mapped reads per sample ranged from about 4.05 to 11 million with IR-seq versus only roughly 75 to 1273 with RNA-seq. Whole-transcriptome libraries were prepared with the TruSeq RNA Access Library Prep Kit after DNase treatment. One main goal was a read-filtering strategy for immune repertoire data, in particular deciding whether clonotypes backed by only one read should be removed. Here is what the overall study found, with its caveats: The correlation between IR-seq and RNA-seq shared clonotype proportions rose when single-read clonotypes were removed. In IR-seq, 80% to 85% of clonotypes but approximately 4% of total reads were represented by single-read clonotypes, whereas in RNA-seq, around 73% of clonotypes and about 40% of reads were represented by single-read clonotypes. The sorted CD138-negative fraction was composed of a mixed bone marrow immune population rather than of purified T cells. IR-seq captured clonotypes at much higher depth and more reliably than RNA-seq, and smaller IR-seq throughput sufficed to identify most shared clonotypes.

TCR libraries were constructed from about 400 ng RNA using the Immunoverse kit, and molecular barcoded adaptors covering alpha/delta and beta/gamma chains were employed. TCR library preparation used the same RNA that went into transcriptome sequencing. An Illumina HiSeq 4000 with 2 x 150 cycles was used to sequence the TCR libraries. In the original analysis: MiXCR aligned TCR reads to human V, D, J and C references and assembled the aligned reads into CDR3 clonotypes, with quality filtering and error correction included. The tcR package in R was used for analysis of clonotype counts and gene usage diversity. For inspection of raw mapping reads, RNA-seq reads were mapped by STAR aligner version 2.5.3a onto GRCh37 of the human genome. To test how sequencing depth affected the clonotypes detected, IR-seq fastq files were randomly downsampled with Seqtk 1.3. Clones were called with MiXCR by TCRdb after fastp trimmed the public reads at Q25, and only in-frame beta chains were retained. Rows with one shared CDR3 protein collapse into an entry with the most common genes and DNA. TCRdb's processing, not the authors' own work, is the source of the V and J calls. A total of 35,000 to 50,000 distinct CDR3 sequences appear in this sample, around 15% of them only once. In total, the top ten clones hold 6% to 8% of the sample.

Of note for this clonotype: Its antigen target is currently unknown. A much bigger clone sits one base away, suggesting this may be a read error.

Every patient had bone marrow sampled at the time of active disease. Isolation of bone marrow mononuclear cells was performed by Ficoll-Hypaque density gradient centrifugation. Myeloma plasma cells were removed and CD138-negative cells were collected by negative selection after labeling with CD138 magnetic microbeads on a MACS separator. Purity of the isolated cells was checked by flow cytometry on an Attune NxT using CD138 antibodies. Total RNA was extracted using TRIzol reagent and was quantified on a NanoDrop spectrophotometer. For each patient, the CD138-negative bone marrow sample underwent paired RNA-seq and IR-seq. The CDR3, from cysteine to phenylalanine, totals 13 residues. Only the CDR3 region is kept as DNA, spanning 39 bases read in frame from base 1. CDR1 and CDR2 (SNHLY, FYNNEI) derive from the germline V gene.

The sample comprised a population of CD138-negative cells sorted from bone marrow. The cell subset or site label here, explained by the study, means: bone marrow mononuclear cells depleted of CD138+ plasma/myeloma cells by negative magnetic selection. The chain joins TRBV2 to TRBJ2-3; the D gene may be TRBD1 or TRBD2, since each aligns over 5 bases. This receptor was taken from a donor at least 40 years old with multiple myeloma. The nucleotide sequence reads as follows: TGTGCCAGCAACGGGGCCAGCACAGATACGCAGTGTTTT. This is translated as CASNGASTDTQCF. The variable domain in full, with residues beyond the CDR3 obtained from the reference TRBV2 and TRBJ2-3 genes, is EPEVTQTPSHQVTQMGQEVILRCVPISNHLYFYWYRQILGQKVEFLVSFYNNEISEKSEIFDDQFSVERPDGSNFTLKIRSTKLEDSAMYFCASNGASTDTQCFGPGTRLTVL.